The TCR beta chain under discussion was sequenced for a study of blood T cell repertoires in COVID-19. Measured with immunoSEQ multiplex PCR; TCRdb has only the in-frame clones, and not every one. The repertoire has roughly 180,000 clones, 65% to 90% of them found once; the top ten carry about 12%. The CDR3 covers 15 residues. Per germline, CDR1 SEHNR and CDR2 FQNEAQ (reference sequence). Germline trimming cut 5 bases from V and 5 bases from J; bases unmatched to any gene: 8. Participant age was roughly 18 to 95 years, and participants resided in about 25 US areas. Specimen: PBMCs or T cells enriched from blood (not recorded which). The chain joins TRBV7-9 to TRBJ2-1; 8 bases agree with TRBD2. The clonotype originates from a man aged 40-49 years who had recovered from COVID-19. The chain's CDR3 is CASSPWTSTDNEQFF. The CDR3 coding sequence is TGTGCCAGCAGCCCCTGGACTAGCACAGACAATGAGCAGTTCTTC.